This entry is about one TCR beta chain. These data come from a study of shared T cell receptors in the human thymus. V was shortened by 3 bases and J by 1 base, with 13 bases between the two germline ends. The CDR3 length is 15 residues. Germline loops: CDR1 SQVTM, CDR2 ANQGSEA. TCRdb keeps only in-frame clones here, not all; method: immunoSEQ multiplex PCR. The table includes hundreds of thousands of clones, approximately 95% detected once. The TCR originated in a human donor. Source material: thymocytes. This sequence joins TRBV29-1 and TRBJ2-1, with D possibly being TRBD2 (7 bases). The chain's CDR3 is CSVERGRGSYNEQFF. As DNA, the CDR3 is TGCAGCGTTGAGAGGGGGAGGGGGTCCTACAATGAGCAGTTCTTC.